This T cell receptor (beta chain) was profiled in a study of T-cell memory formation after mild COVID-19. For the study at large: Most TCR clusters belonged to a single donor. Study results and limitations: Among CD4+ contracting clones, most were CM and EM, and CD8+ ones EMRA.

CDR3 length: 16 amino acids. V dropped 3 bases and J dropped 1; count of bases not matched to a gene: 6. CDR1 and CDR2 from the germline V gene are MNHEY and SMNVEV (reference sequence). A single record per CDR3 protein comes from TCRdb applying MiXCR to the 5' RACE reads. The repertoire holds about 260,000 distinct CDR3 sequences, with 15% to 20% as singletons. Regarding this clonotype: The target antigen is unknown.

The chain has TRBV27 and TRBJ2-7; TRBD2 matches at 10 bases. The sequenced sample was PBMCs or a T cell subset sorted from them (not recorded which). This clonotype was obtained from a man between 18 and 29 years old who had mild COVID-19 (a few samples of this study predate the infection). Cell type and time point are not known. The CDR3 region has the DNA TGTGCCAGCAGTTTGCGTACTAGCGGGGTGTCCTACGAGCAGTACTTC. It is translated as CASSLRTSGVSYEQYF.